One sample yielded the 6 T cell receptor beta chains listed below, sequenced in a study of cytomegalovirus exposure and HLA in healthy donors. Amplification used 60 Vbeta primers and 13 Jbeta primers. TCRdb's copy holds only in-frame clones and misses some; the assay was immunoSEQ multiplex PCR. The sample contains tens of thousands of clones, around three quarters of which appear only once. The source material was PBMCs. All receptors come from a man in his fifties or sixties in good health and CMV-seronegative.

This rearrangement joins TRBV6-1 to TRBJ2-2; D possibly corresponds to TRBD2 (7 bases). Trimming took off 4 bases at V and 5 bases at J, with 14 bases between the two ends. Germline CDR1 MNHNS, CDR2 SASEGT. This CDR3 has 15 residues. Here the CDR3 DNA reads TGTGCCAGCAGTGGTATCGGGGGGCGGACCGGGGAGCTGTTTTTT. Protein product: CASSGIGGRTGELFF.

The rearrangement links TRBV11-2 to TRBJ1-3, with 7 bases fitting TRBD1. This CDR3 spans 14 amino acids. The junction had 4 bases not matched to a gene; V was cut back by 8 bases and J by 0 bases. The germline V gene has CDR1 SGHAT and CDR2 FQNNGV. CDR3 coding DNA: TGTGCCAGCGGAGGGACAGCCTCTGGAAACACCATATATTTT. It codes for CASGGTASGNTIYF.

Written as DNA, the CDR3 is TGTGCCAGCAGCCTCGACAGGGCCGGGTGGAGCAATCAGCCCCAGCATTTT. As protein: CASSLDRAGWSNQPQHF. The J gene is TRBJ1-5, the V gene TRBV7-9; 7 bases agree with TRBD1. V trimming: 5 bases; J trimming: 1 base; junction bases outside the gene matches: 11. The CDR3 has 17 amino acids. Germline CDR1 is SEHNR and CDR2 is FQNEAQ (reference sequence).

The chain couples TRBV13 to TRBJ2-1; D not resolved. Trimming stripped 5 bases from V and 2 bases from J, with 10 bases between. Per germline, CDR1 PRHDT and CDR2 FYEKMQ (reference sequence). This CDR3 contains 14 residues. The CDR3: CASSQFSPYNEQFF. The CDR3 nucleotides read TGTGCCAGCAGCCAGTTCTCCCCCTACAATGAGCAGTTCTTC.

The J gene is TRBJ2-2, the V gene TRBV7-9; D ambiguous. This CDR3 is built from 17 residues. Germline V gene sequence: CDR1 SEHNR, CDR2 FQNEAQ (reference sequence). Trimming removed 5 bases from V and 0 bases from J, with 16 bases in between. This CDR3 reads CASSPLYSLTNTGELFF. The CDR3 nucleotides read TGTGCCAGCAGCCCCCTTTACAGTCTAACGAACACCGGGGAGCTGTTTTTT.

This clone was seen only a few times. The V and J genes are TRBV5-5 and TRBJ2-7; TRBD1 matches 7 bases. This CDR3 contains 12 residues. Germline V gene data show CDR1 as SGHKS and CDR2 as YYEKEE (reference sequence). Trimming took 9 bases from V and 5 from J; bases not matched to a gene: 8. The CDR3 DNA follows: TGTGCCACCTCATTTACAGGGGACGAGCAGTACTTC. It codes for CATSFTGDEQYF.